This entry is about one T cell receptor beta chain. This clonotype was found many times. Its antigen is unknown. There are no base qualities to consult, and no much larger clone falls within one base. The record originates from a study of naive and memory T cell subsets listed by TCRdb under 2017. About the full investigation: An open-source, UMI-based TCR alpha and beta sequencing pipeline was applied to sorted naive and memory peripheral blood T cell subsets. The functional CMV T cell responses agreed completely with IgG serology results. RNA was DNase-treated and reverse transcribed with TCR constant-region primers, mostly using SuperScript III. General study outcomes and caveats: No ground truth was available to validate the repertoire findings for the naive and memory subsets. A few larger clonotypes were present in naive repertoires, particularly the CD8 repertoires, and these clonotypes were possibly memory cells re-expressing CD45RA. RNA-based TCR counts may be affected by expression changes linked to T cell activation and differentiation. Gini index rose and Shannon and inverse Simpson diversity fell from naive through CM, EM and EMRA in both CD4 and CD8 cells. After error correction, over 95% of naive TCR sequences appeared only once, giving much steeper abundance distributions than memory subsets. A power law was followed by TCR abundance, with an exponent that differed between naive and memory subsets but was consistent across the three individuals. Each clonotype was defined as a single alpha or beta chain sequence rather than as a paired alpha/beta receptor.

TCR alpha and beta chain libraries were amplified separately from the second PCR step onward. CMV status of each donor was established by measuring IFNgamma production from CD4+ T cells after fresh PBMCs were stimulated overnight with CMV viral lysate. Using Miltenyi beads, CD4 T cells were first positively selected, and CD8 T cells were then positively selected from the CD4-negative fraction. Cells stained for CD3, CD4, CD8, CD45RA, CD27 and a live/dead dye were sorted on a BD Aria II into four subsets by CD45RA and CD27. A few healthy volunteers provided blood, and the blood of each volunteer was split into CD4 and CD8 T cells and then into four differentiation subsets. Roughly 120 ml of peripheral blood was collected from each donor, and PBMC were isolated by Ficoll-Paque PLUS density-gradient centrifugation. The sorted cells were lysed in RLT buffer, after which RNA was extracted using a Qiagen RNeasy kit and kept at -80 degrees C.

Library creation used UMI-ligation and nested PCR. An equimolar mix of two oligonucleotides covering both TRBC1 and TRBC2 was used as the beta constant-region primer. The ligated cDNA went through four rounds of PCR with nested alpha and beta constant-region primers together with the SP2 primer. A single-stranded oligonucleotide bearing the SP2 primer plus a 12-nucleotide UMI was ligated onto the 3' end of the cDNA by T4 RNA ligase 1. The ligation reaction was incubated at 16°C for roughly 19-24 hours. PCR2 was usually performed as a SYBR Green qPCR and halted at a preset threshold so that over-amplification would not occur. All purifications after the first were performed with Agencourt AMPure XP magnetic beads. Library amounts were measured by Qubit and library quality was assessed on a TapeStation, where the main peak was expected at around 650 bp. The pooled libraries were sequenced on an Illumina MiSeq using v2 2x251 paired-end kits, which usually yielded about 0.9-2.1 million reads per sample. Each sample library was pooled at about 4 nM, and roughly 4.5-8% PhiX was included to improve cluster recognition. The paper's processing steps were these. Using tag matching that tolerated one base-pair mismatch, Decombinator assigned V and J genes to FASTQ reads that had been processed by Demultiplexor. Collapsinator relied on UMIs to fix sequencing errors as well as frequency errors caused by PCR heterogeneity. TCRs were translated and CDR3s were extracted from the conserved cysteine to the FGXG phenylalanine by CDR3Translator, with non-productive sequences being flagged. Gini, Shannon entropy and inverse Simpson indices were calculated on repertoires subsampled to equal numbers of UMI-defined TCRs. Within the linear range, a power law was fitted by maximum likelihood to the distributions of clonotype abundance. On one naive CD8 sample, the pipeline and MIGEC gave similar UMI counts, unique TCR numbers and clonal distributions. One analysis removed from the naive repertoire any naive TCRs that were also present in any memory subset from the same donor. Repertoires were searched for about 7,300 CMV-associated CDR3 sequences compiled from VDJdb and a published dataset. TCRdb's own reprocessing of the public reads used fastp at Q25 and MiXCR and kept productive beta chains. Rows with one shared CDR3 protein collapse into an entry with the most common genes and DNA. These V and J calls rely on TCRdb rather than the paper's analysis. This sample holds 150,000 or so distinct CDR3 sequences; 22% were observed only once. The ten largest clones capture about 0.11% of the sample.

The V and J ends are trimmed by 5 bases and 5 bases, leaving 24 bases between them. The germline V gene (reference sequence) gives CDR1 as LGHDT and CDR2 as YNNKEL. Inclusive of the bounding cysteine and phenylalanine, the CDR3 is 17 residues long. The DNA shown is the 51-base CDR3, in frame from base 1. The source is a human donor in good health. This receptor chain uses TRBV3-1 and TRBJ1-2; TRBD1 is a weak D gene call, 5 bases matching. Sequencing was done on a sample of naive CD4+ T cells from blood. The sample's cell subset or site, from its label and the paper: naive T cells, CD45RA high CD27+. The DNA reads as follows: TGTGCCAGCAGCTACCCTCAGAATACAGGTCTCTATTATGGCTACACCTTC. This encodes CASSYPQNTGLYYGYTF.